In its sample, the clone carrying this T cell receptor beta chain was seen a few times. The entry originates in a study of identical twins. With template switching, a universal primer site was added, and the cDNA carried unique molecular identifiers. One entry per CDR3 protein results from TCRdb running MiXCR on the 5' RACE reads. The table lists a few hundred thousand distinct CDR3 sequences, roughly 8.7% of them singletons. The CDR3 length is 17 residues. With 0 bases clipped from V and 9 bases from J, the junction kept 9 bases outside the gene matches. Germline V gene sequence: CDR1 LGHNA, CDR2 YSLEER. The sample was also linked to a second study, of yellow fever vaccine responses in identical twins.

The receptor comes from a woman younger than 35 in good health. The chain recombines TRBV4-3 with TRBJ2-2, with 11 bases matching TRBD1. Sequenced input: CD8+ T cells sorted from blood. CDR3 loop: CASSQDLGQGAFRELFF. The CDR3 bases are TGCGCCAGCAGCCAAGATCTAGGACAGGGGGCTTTTCGGGAGCTGTTTTTT.